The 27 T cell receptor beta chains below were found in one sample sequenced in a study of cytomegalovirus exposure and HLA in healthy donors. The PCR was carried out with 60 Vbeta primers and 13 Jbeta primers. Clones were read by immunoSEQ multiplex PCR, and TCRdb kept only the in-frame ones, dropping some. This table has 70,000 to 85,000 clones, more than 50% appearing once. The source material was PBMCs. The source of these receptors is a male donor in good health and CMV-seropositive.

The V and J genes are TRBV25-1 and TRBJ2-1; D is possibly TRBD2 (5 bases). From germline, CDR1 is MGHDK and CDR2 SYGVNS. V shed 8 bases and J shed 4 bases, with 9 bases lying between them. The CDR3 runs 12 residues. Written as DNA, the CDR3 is TGTGCCAGCCGGAGCGGATACAATGAGCAGTTCTTC. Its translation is CASRSGYNEQFF.

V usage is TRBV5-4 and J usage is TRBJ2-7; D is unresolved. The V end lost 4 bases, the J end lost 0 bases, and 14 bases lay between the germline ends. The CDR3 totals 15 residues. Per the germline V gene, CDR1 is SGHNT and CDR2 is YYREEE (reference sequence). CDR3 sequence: CASSPDGGLSYEQYF. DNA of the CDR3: TGTGCCAGCAGCCCGGATGGCGGCCTCTCCTACGAGCAGTACTTC.

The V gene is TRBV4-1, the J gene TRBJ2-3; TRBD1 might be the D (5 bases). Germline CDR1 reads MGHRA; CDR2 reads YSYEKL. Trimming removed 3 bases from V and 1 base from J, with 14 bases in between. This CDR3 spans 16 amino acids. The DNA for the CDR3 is TGCGCCAGCAGCCACGAGGAAGGGGCAGGCACAGATACGCAGTATTTT. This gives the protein CASSHEEGAGTDTQYF.

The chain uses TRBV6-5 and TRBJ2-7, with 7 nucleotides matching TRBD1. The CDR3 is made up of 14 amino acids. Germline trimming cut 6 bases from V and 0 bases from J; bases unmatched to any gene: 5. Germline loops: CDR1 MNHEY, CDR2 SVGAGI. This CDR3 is CASSPTGISYEQYF. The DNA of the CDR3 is TGTGCCAGCAGCCCGACAGGGATCTCCTACGAGCAGTACTTC.

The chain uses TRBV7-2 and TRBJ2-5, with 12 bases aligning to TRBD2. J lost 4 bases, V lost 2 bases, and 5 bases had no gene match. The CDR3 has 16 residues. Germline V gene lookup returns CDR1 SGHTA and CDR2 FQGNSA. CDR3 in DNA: TGTGCCAGCAGCTTAAGGACTAGCGGGAAGGGAGAGACCCAGTACTTC. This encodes CASSLRTSGKGETQYF.

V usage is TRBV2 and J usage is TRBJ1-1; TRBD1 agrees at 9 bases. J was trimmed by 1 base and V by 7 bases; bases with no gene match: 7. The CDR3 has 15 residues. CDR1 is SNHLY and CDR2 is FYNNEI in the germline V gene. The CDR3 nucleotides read TGTGCCAGCACAGAACAGGGGGCCAGGAACACTGAAGCTTTCTTT. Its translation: CASTEQGARNTEAFF.

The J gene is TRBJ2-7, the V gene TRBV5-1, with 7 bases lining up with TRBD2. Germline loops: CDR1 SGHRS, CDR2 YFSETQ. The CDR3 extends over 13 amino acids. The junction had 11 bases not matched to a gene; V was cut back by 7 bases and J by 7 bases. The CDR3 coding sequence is TGCGCCAGCGGGACCCCGGGACTACCGGAGCAGTACTTC. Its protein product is CASGTPGLPEQYF.

The CDR3 DNA reads as TGTGCCAGCAGTTTAGTTCCCCGGGGGGGTACCGGGGAGCTGTTTTTT. This sequence encodes CASSLVPRGGTGELFF. The rearrangement links TRBV28 to TRBJ2-2; TRBD2 matches at 8 bases. J lost 5 bases, V lost 2 bases, and 7 bases had no gene match. The CDR3 contains 16 residues. CDR1 and CDR2 from the germline V gene are MDHEN and SYDVKM.

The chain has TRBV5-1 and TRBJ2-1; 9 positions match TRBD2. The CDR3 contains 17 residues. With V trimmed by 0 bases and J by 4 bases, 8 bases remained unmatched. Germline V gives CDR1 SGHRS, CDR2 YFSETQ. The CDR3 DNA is TGCGCCAGCAGCTTGGGGGGCACTAGCGGGCCTTACAATGAGCAGTTCTTC. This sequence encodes CASSLGGTSGPYNEQFF.

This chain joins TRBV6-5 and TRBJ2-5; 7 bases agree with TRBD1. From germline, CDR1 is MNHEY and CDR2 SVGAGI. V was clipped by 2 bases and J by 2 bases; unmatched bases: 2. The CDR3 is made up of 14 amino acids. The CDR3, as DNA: TGTGCCAGCAGTTACACGGGACAGCAAGAGACCCAGTACTTC. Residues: CASSYTGQQETQYF.

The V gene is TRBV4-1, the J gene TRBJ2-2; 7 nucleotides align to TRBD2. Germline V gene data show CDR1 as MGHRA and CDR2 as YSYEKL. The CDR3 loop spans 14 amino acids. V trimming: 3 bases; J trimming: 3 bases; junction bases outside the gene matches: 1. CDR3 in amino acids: CASSQREYTGELFF. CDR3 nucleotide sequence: TGCGCCAGCAGCCAGCGGGAGTACACCGGGGAGCTGTTTTTT.

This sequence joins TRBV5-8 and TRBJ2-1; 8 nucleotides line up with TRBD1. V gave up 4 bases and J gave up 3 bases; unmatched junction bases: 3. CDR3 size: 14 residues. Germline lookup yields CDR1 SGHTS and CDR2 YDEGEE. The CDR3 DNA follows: TGTGCCAGCAGCCGACAGGGGCGCTACAATGAGCAGTTCTTC. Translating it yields CASSRQGRYNEQFF.

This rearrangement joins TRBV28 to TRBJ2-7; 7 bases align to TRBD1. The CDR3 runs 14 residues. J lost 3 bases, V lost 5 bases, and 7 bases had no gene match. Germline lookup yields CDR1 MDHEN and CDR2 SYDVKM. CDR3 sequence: CASSPDRRGYEQYF. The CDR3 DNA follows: TGTGCCAGCAGTCCGGACAGGCGAGGCTACGAGCAGTACTTC.

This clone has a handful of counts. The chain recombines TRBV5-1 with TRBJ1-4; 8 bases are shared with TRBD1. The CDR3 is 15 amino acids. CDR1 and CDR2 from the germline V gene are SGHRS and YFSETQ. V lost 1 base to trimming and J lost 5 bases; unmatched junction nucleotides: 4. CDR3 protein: CASSLRTGTNEKLFF. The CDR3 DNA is TGCGCCAGCAGCTTGAGGACAGGGACAAATGAAAAACTGTTTTTT.

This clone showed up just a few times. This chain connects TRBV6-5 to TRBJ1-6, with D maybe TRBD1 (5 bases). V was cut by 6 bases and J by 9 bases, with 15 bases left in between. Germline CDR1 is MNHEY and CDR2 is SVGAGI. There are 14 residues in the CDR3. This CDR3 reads CASRQDISGSPLHF. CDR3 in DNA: TGTGCCAGCAGGCAGGACATTTCTGGTTCACCCCTCCACTTT.

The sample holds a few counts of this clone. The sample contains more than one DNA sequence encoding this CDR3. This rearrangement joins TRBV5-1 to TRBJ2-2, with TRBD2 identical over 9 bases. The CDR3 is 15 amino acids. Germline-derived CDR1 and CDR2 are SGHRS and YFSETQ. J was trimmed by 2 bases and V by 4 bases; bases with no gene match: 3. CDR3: CASSPGLANTGELFF. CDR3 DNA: TGCGCCAGCAGCCCGGGACTAGCCAACACCGGGGAGCTGTTTTTT.

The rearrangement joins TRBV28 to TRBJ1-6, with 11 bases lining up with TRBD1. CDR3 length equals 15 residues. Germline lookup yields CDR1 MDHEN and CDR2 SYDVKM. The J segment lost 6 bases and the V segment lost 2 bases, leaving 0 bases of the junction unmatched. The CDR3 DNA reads TGTGCCAGCAGTTTAGGACAGGGGGCTAATTCACCCCTCCACTTT. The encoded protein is CASSLGQGANSPLHF. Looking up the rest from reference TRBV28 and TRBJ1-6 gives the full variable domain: DVKVTQSSRYLVKRTGEKVFLECVQDMDHENMFWYRQDPGLGLRLIYFSYDVKMKEKGDIPEGYSVSREKKERFSLILESASTNQTSMYLCASSLGQGANSPLHFGNGTRLTVT.

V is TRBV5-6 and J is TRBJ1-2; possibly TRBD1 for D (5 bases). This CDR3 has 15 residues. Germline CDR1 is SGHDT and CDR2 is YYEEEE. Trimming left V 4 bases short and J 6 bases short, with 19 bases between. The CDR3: CASSVYGMWGHGYTF. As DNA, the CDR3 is TGTGCCAGCAGCGTCTATGGGATGTGGGGCCATGGCTACACCTTC.

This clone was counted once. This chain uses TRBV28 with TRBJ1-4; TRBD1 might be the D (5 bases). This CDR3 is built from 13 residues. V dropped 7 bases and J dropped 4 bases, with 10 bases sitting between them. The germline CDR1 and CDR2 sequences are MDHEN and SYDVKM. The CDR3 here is CASKSGFNEKLFF. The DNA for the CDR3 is TGTGCCAGCAAGTCAGGGTTTAATGAAAAACTGTTTTTT.

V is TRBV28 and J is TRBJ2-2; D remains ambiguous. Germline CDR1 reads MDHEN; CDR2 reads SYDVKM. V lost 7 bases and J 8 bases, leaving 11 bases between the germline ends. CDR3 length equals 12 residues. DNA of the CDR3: TGTGCCAGCACTATCCGCCTGGGGGAGCTGTTTTTT. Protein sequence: CASTIRLGELFF.

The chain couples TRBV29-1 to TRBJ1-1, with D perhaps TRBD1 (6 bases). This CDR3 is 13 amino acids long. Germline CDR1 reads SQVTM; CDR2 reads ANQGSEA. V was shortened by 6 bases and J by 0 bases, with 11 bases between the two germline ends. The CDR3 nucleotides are TGCAGCGTAAGGGGGATCATGAACACTGAAGCTTTCTTT. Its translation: CSVRGIMNTEAFF.

The CDR3 reads CASSVGEREAFF. The CDR3 bases are TGCGCCAGCAGCGTCGGGGAGAGGGAAGCTTTCTTT. The chain employs TRBV5-1 and TRBJ1-1; no reliable D call. Deletions cut 4 bases from V and 8 bases from J, with 12 bases between. CDR3 length: 12 amino acids. Germline V lookup: CDR1 SGHRS, CDR2 YFSETQ.

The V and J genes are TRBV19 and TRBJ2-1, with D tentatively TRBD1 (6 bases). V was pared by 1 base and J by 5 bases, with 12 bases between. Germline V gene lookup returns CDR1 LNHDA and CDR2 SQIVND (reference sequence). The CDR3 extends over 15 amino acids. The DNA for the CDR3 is TGTGCCAGTAGTATAGTAGGGGGTTATAACAATGAGCAGTTCTTC. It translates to CASSIVGGYNNEQFF.

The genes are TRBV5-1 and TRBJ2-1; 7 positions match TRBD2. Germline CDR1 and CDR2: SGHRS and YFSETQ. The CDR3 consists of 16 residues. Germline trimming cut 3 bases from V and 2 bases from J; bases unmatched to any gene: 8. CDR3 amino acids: CASSWTSFPPYNEQFF. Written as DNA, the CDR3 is TGCGCCAGCAGCTGGACTAGTTTTCCCCCCTACAATGAGCAGTTCTTC. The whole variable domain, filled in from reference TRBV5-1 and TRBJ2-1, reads KAGVTQTPRYLIKTRGQQVTLSCSPISGHRSVSWYQQTPGQGLQFLFEYFSETQRNKGNFPGRFSGRQFSNSRSEMNVSTLELGDSALYLCASSWTSFPPYNEQFFGPGTRLTVL.

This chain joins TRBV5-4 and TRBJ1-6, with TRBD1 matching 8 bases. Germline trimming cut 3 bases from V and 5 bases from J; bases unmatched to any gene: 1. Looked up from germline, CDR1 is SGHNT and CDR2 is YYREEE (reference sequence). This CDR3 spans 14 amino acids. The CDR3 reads CASSWDRNNSPLHF. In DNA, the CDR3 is TGTGCCAGCAGCTGGGACAGGAATAATTCACCCCTCCACTTT.

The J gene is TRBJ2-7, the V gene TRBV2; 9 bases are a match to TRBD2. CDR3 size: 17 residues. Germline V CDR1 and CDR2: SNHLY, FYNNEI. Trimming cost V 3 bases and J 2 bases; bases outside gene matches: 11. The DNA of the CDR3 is TGTGCCAGCAGTGAGGGATTAGCGGGAGTCCTCCCCTACGAGCAGTACTTC. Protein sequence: CASSEGLAGVLPYEQYF.

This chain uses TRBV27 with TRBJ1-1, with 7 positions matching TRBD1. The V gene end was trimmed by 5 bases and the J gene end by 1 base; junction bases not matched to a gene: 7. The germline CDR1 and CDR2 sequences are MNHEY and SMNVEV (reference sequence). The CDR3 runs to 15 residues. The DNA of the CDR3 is TGTGCCAGCAGTCGCAGGGGGGCCACGAACACTGAAGCTTTCTTT. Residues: CASSRRGATNTEAFF.